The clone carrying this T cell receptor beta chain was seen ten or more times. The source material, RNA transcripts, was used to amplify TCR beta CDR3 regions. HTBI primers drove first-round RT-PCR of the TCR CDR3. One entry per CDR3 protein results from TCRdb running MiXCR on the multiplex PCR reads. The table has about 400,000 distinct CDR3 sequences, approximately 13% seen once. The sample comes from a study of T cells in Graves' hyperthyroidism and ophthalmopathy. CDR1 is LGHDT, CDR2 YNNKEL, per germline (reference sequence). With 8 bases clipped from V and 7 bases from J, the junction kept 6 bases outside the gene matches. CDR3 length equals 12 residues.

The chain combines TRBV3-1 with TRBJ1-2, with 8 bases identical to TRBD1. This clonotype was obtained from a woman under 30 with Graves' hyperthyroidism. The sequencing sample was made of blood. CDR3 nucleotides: TGTGCCAGCGGGGACAGGAGTCCTGGCTACACCTTC. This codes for CASGDRSPGYTF.